The 29 T cell receptor beta chains below come from one sample, sequenced in a study of T cells in Graves' hyperthyroidism and ophthalmopathy. Template material for amplifying TCR beta CDR3 regions consisted of RNA transcripts. Using the HTBI primer set, a first-round RT-PCR was run on the TCR CDR3. TCRdb redid the calling of the multiplex PCR reads with MiXCR, one entry per CDR3 protein. This table holds fewer than 750,000 distinct CDR3 sequences, more than 14% found once. The sample taken for sequencing was blood. Source of these receptors: a woman in her 50s with Graves' ophthalmopathy.

On this clonotype itself: Mismatch with germline at one junction end may stem from a read error. The chain has TRBV5-1 and TRBJ2-2; D gene ambiguous. Germline V gives CDR1 SGHRS, CDR2 YFSETQ. This CDR3 is built from 15 residues. The CDR3 here is CANSLGIANTGELFF. CDR3 nucleotide sequence: TGCGCCAACAGCTTAGGTATCGCGAACACCGGGGAGCTGTTTTTT.

This clonotype was counted ten times or more. This chain links TRBV29-1 with TRBJ1-2; D remains unclear. V dropped 6 bases and J dropped 5 bases, with 16 bases sitting between them. The germline V gene encodes CDR1 SQVTM and CDR2 ANQGSEA. The CDR3 is 13 amino acids. The CDR3, as DNA: TGCAGCGTGGTGACTACAGCCACGTATGGCTACACCTTC. Its protein product is CSVVTTATYGYTF.

This clonotype was found many times. V is TRBV18 and J is TRBJ2-7; 8 bases agree with TRBD1. Germline V gene sequence: CDR1 KGHSH, CDR2 LQKENI. This CDR3 region has 14 residues. Unmatched junction bases numbered 5, after V lost 5 bases and J lost 2 bases. CDR3 loop: CASSSRQGTYEQYF. CDR3 DNA: TGTGCCAGCTCATCGCGACAGGGGACCTACGAGCAGTACTTC.

At least ten counts were recorded for this clonotype. CDR3 DNA sequence: TGTGCCAGCAGCCTTATTATCGCAGGTTGGGATACGCAGTATTTT. Its translation: CASSLIIAGWDTQYF. This chain connects TRBV3-1 to TRBJ2-3; D gene ambiguous. V shed 4 bases and J shed 6 bases, with 17 bases lying between them. The CDR3 runs to 15 residues. Germline CDR1 and CDR2: LGHDT and YNNKEL (reference sequence).

Concerning this clonotype itself: A single base separates this from a much larger clone, so it may be a read error. The chain uses TRBV5-1 and TRBJ2-5; TRBD1 matches 7 bases. Germline loops: CDR1 SGHRS, CDR2 YFSETQ. J gave up 2 bases and V 7 bases, and 8 bases lay outside the gene matches. CDR3 length: 14 residues. The DNA for the CDR3 is TGCGCCAGCGGCGCCCCAGGGGGACAAGAGACCCAGTACTTC. This encodes CASGAPGGQETQYF.

The chain recombines TRBV15 with TRBJ2-1; 9 bases are a match to TRBD2. Germline CDR1 LNHNV, CDR2 YYDKDF (reference sequence). V lost 3 bases, J lost 7 bases, and 16 bases stayed unmatched. CDR3 length: 18 amino acids. This CDR3 reads CATSSIPLSGSLGNEQFF. For the CDR3, the DNA is TGTGCCACCAGCAGTATCCCCCTTAGCGGGAGTTTGGGTAATGAGCAGTTCTTC.

This clonotype was detected many times. V gene TRBV28 combines with J gene TRBJ2-1; D not resolved. The length of the CDR3 is 10 residues. Looked up from germline, CDR1 is MDHEN and CDR2 is SYDVKM. V was pared by 10 bases and J by 6 bases, with 7 bases between. The CDR3 region is CATLFNEQFF. The DNA of the CDR3 is TGTGCCACCCTATTCAATGAGCAGTTCTTC.

The rearrangement uses TRBV4-1 and TRBJ2-2, with no clear D. V lost 3 bases to trimming and J lost 0 bases, with 17 bases between them. This CDR3 region has 18 residues. Germline V gene data show CDR1 as MGHRA and CDR2 as YSYEKL. This CDR3 is CASSQRTSATSNTGELFF. For the CDR3, the DNA is TGCGCCAGCAGCCAGCGGACGAGTGCGACCTCGAACACCGGGGAGCTGTTTTTT.

The CDR3 is CASSIMAGQGVYNEQFF. DNA of the CDR3: TGTGCCAGTAGTATAATGGCGGGACAGGGGGTGTACAATGAGCAGTTCTTC. The chain employs TRBV19 and TRBJ2-1; 11 bases are a match to TRBD1. This CDR3 comprises 17 residues. J lost 4 bases, V lost 2 bases, and 7 bases had no gene match. CDR1 is LNHDA, CDR2 SQIVND, per germline (reference sequence).

This clonotype appeared many times. The rearrangement uses TRBV7-9 and TRBJ1-2; TRBD1 might be the D (6 bases). V lost 5 bases and J 8 bases, leaving 15 bases between the germline ends. CDR1 and CDR2 from the germline V gene are SEHNR and FQNEAQ (reference sequence). This CDR3 comprises 13 residues. CDR3 nucleotides: TGTGCCAGCAGCCAAACAGGGTATTTGGGCTACACCTTC. Translated: CASSQTGYLGYTF.

CDR3 nucleotides: TGCGCCAGCAGCGGGGGGACTAGCCCCCACACCGGGGAGCTGTTTTTT. Protein product: CASSGGTSPHTGELFF. The rearrangement joins TRBV5-1 to TRBJ2-2, with 9 bases lining up with TRBD2. This CDR3 spans 16 amino acids. Germline V CDR1 and CDR2: SGHRS, YFSETQ. The J segment lost 3 bases and the V segment lost 4 bases, leaving 7 bases of the junction unmatched. Full variable domain (rest looked up from reference TRBV5-1 and TRBJ2-2): KAGVTQTPRYLIKTRGQQVTLSCSPISGHRSVSWYQQTPGQGLQFLFEYFSETQRNKGNFPGRFSGRQFSNSRSEMNVSTLELGDSALYLCASSGGTSPHTGELFFGEGSRLTVL.

This clonotype was detected many times. V gene TRBV29-1 combines with J gene TRBJ1-1; D is unresolved. Trimming left V 3 bases short and J 1 base short, with 6 bases between. Germline V lookup: CDR1 SQVTM, CDR2 ANQGSEA. The CDR3 length is 12 residues. The CDR3 DNA reads TGCAGCGTTGACAGACAGAACACTGAAGCTTTCTTT. Amino acids: CSVDRQNTEAFF.

This clonotype was seen a few times. The chain couples TRBV19 to TRBJ2-5, with 7 bases aligning to TRBD1. Trimming cost V 5 bases and J 5 bases; bases outside gene matches: 8. Germline assignment: CDR1 LNHDA and CDR2 SQIVND (reference sequence). This CDR3 is 14 amino acids long. The CDR3 region is CASSSQTGWETQYF. The CDR3 DNA reads as TGTGCCAGTAGTTCTCAGACAGGGTGGGAGACCCAGTACTTC. Looking up the rest from reference TRBV19 and TRBJ2-5 gives the full variable domain: DGGITQSPKYLFRKEGQNVTLSCEQNLNHDAMYWYRQDPGQGLRLIYYSQIVNDFQKGDIAEGYSVSREKKESFPLTVTSAQKNPTAFYLCASSSQTGWETQYFGPGTRLLVL.

This clonotype was recorded a few times. V gene TRBV19 combines with J gene TRBJ2-7; weak D call: TRBD2 (5 bases). Germline CDR1 reads LNHDA; CDR2 reads SQIVND (reference sequence). Trimming shortened V by 7 bases and J by 0 bases, and 10 bases separated the two germline ends. The CDR3 is made up of 13 amino acids. Written as DNA, the CDR3 is TGTGCCAGTAAAGACTACAGCTCCTACGAGCAGTACTTC. Translated, it gives CASKDYSSYEQYF.

The table lists this clonotype with many counts. V and J are TRBV10-3 and TRBJ2-5; the D is unclear. The CDR3 is made up of 13 amino acids. Germline CDR1 and CDR2: ENHRY and SYGVKD. Trimming stripped 10 bases from V and 1 base from J, with 13 bases between. The CDR3 sequence is CATLPDIQETQYF. CDR3 nucleotide sequence: TGTGCCACCCTTCCAGACATCCAAGAGACCCAGTACTTC.

The rearrangement joins TRBV7-8 to TRBJ1-5, with unresolved D. CDR1 and CDR2 from the germline V gene are SGHVS and FQNEAQ. The CDR3 runs to 15 residues. Trimming cost V 6 bases and J 2 bases, with 14 bases left between them. CDR3 sequence: CASRPSGLGNQPQHF. The CDR3 bases are TGTGCCAGCAGACCCTCGGGTTTAGGCAATCAGCCCCAGCATTTT. Supplemented by reference TRBV7-8 and TRBJ1-5, the full variable domain reads GAGVSQSPRYKVAKRGQDVALRCDPISGHVSLFWYQQALGQGPEFLTYFQNEAQLDKSGLPSDRFFAERPEGSVSTLKIQRTQQEDSAVYLCASRPSGLGNQPQHFGDGTRLSIL.

This clonotype was picked up many times. The rearrangement links TRBV7-2 to TRBJ2-7, with TRBD1 identical over 8 bases. The CDR3 sequence is 16 residues long. Germline CDR1 is SGHTA and CDR2 is FQGNSA. Unmatched junction bases numbered 6, after V lost 0 bases and J lost 2 bases. Here the CDR3 reads CASSLARTGRTYEQYF. CDR3 sequence (DNA): TGTGCCAGCAGCTTAGCTAGGACAGGGAGAACCTACGAGCAGTACTTC.

This clonotype showed up just a few times. This chain's CDR3 is CASSLEPEFLYNSPLHF. Written as DNA, the CDR3 is TGTGCCAGCAGCTTAGAGCCGGAGTTCCTTTATAATTCACCCCTCCACTTT. V usage is TRBV11-2 and J usage is TRBJ1-6; D is undetermined. The CDR3 runs 17 residues. Looked up from germline, CDR1 is SGHAT and CDR2 is FQNNGV. The ends were cut back, 0 bases at V and 4 bases at J, with 13 bases in the middle.

V gene TRBV13 combines with J gene TRBJ1-1; no clear D gene. This CDR3 contains 12 residues. Germline CDR1 reads PRHDT; CDR2 reads FYEKMQ (reference sequence). Trimming stripped 5 bases from V and 8 bases from J, with 12 bases between. CDR3 region: CASSAQHAEAFF. The CDR3 region has the DNA TGTGCCAGCAGCGCTCAACACGCCGAAGCTTTCTTT.

The chain couples TRBV4-3 to TRBJ1-2; possibly TRBD1 for D (6 bases). V was clipped by 3 bases and J by 7 bases, with 30 bases between them. The CDR3 has 19 residues. CDR1 is LGHNA, CDR2 YSLEER, per germline. This CDR3 reads CASSQGIPGQTLIRGGYTF. CDR3 bases: TGCGCCAGCAGCCAGGGCATACCGGGACAAACTTTAATCAGGGGTGGCTACACCTTC.

In this sample, this clonotype turned up many times. The CDR3: CATPGGSYNEQFF. In nucleotides, the CDR3 is TGTGCCACCCCGGGGGGGTCCTACAATGAGCAGTTCTTC. This chain links TRBV7-9 with TRBJ2-1; 8 nucleotides agree with TRBD2. CDR3 length: 13 amino acids. Germline CDR1 is SEHNR and CDR2 is FQNEAQ (reference sequence). V was clipped by 10 bases and J by 1 base; unmatched bases: 3.

The gene calls are TRBV5-1 and TRBJ1-5; 7 nucleotides match TRBD1. The germline CDR1 and CDR2 sequences are SGHRS and YFSETQ. V lost 4 bases, J lost 0 bases, and 10 bases stayed unmatched. The length of the CDR3 is 17 residues. CDR3 residues: CASSLGTVHHSNQPQHF. In DNA, the CDR3 is TGCGCCAGCAGCCTGGGGACAGTGCACCATAGCAATCAGCCCCAGCATTTT. The variable domain in full, with the rest retrieved from reference TRBV5-1 and TRBJ1-5, is KAGVTQTPRYLIKTRGQQVTLSCSPISGHRSVSWYQQTPGQGLQFLFEYFSETQRNKGNFPGRFSGRQFSNSRSEMNVSTLELGDSALYLCASSLGTVHHSNQPQHFGDGTRLSIL.

This clonotype was seen repeatedly, ten times or more. The V call is TRBV3-1, the J call TRBJ2-1; 11 nucleotides match TRBD2. The J segment lost 6 bases and the V segment lost 1 base, leaving 5 bases of the junction unmatched. This CDR3 is 16 amino acids long. Germline assignment: CDR1 LGHDT and CDR2 YNNKEL (reference sequence). CDR3 coding DNA: TGTGCCAGCAGCCAAGGTTTCCTAGCGGGAGGCAATGAGCAGTTCTTC. Translated: CASSQGFLAGGNEQFF.

The sample holds a few counts of this clonotype. CDR3 sequence (DNA): TGTGCCAGCAGCTTCTTTTTCGGAGAACCCGAGCAGTTCTTC. Its protein is CASSFFFGEPEQFF. The chain is built from TRBV7-3 and TRBJ2-1, with D uncertain. The V end lost 3 bases, the J end lost 10 bases, and 16 bases lay between the germline ends. CDR3 length: 14 residues. Germline CDR1 SGHTA, CDR2 FQGTGA. The full variable domain, rest sourced from reference TRBV7-3 and TRBJ2-1, is GAGVSQTPSNKVTEKGKYVELRCDPISGHTALYWYRQSLGQGPEFLIYFQGTGAADDSGLPNDRFFAVRPEGSVSTLKIQRTERGDSAVYLCASSFFFGEPEQFFGPGTRLTVL.

This clonotype was found many times. CDR3 loop: CASRGRANTEAFF. The CDR3 coding sequence is TGTGCCAGCCGAGGCAGGGCGAACACTGAAGCTTTCTTT. This rearrangement joins TRBV12-3 or TRBV12-4 to TRBJ1-1; D might be TRBD1 (5 bases). The CDR3 runs 13 residues. Trimming took 8 bases from V and 1 from J, leaving 11 bases between them.

This clonotype was counted ten times or more. The chain combines TRBV9 with TRBJ2-1, with 13 bases identical to TRBD2. With 0 bases clipped from V and 0 bases from J, the junction kept 0 bases outside the gene matches. CDR1 is SGDLS, CDR2 YYNGEE, per germline. The CDR3 covers 17 residues. The CDR3 loop is CASSVGTSGSSYNEQFF. In nucleotides, the CDR3 is TGTGCCAGCAGCGTAGGGACTAGCGGGAGCTCCTACAATGAGCAGTTCTTC.

This clonotype was picked up many times. V and J are TRBV12-3 or TRBV12-4 and TRBJ2-2; D gene uncertain. The length of the CDR3 is 15 residues. V gave up 3 bases and J gave up 3 bases, with 11 bases separating them. The CDR3, as DNA: TGTGCCAGCAGTTTGGGGTCCTCCTACACCGGGGAGCTGTTTTTT. It translates to CASSLGSSYTGELFF.

This clonotype has at least ten counts. This rearrangement joins TRBV6-2 or TRBV6-3 to TRBJ2-7, with D perhaps matching TRBD1 (6 bases). Trimming cost V 6 bases and J 2 bases, with 11 bases left between them. This CDR3 has 13 residues. Looked up from germline, CDR1 is MNHEY and CDR2 is SVGEGT. DNA for the CDR3: TGTGCCAGCAGCCTCCGGACAGCCTACGAGCAGTACTTC. This codes for CASSLRTAYEQYF.

This clonotype was detected many times. The V and J genes are TRBV27 and TRBJ2-7, with D perhaps matching TRBD1 (6 bases). In germline, CDR1 is MNHEY, CDR2 SMNVEV (reference sequence). V was clipped by 4 bases and J by 3 bases, with 10 bases between them. This CDR3 spans 13 amino acids. The DNA for the CDR3 is TGTGCCAGCAGTTACGGGACAATCTACGAGCAGTACTTC. This encodes CASSYGTIYEQYF.